Reported below is one TCR beta chain. The record originates from a study of blood T cell repertoires in COVID-19. Study-wide context: Acute-phase and convalescent COVID-19 samples originated in the United States, Italy and Spain. The cDNA or gDNA used as material had been derived from T cells, B-cell-depleted T cells, or PBMCs.

In the authors' workflow: Counts of nucleated cells, estimated from reference gene primer amplification, were obtained. TCRdb keeps only in-frame clones here, not all; method: immunoSEQ multiplex PCR. D and trimming come from the DNA, and the V and J calls and clone size come from that table. In the table there are about 230,000 clones, more than 75% of which are singletons. After removal of 5 bases from V and 7 bases from J, the junction contained 4 bases not matched to a gene. The CDR3 is made up of 14 amino acids. Germline-derived CDR1 and CDR2 are MDHEN and SYDVKM. The chain has TRBV28 and TRBJ1-4; TRBD1 matches 10 bases. Source material: peripheral blood. The TCR was taken from a man in his forties with acute or convalescent COVID-19. CDR3 in DNA: TGTGCCAGCAGTCCCGGGACAGGGGTTGAAAAACTGTTTTTT. It is translated as CASSPGTGVEKLFF.